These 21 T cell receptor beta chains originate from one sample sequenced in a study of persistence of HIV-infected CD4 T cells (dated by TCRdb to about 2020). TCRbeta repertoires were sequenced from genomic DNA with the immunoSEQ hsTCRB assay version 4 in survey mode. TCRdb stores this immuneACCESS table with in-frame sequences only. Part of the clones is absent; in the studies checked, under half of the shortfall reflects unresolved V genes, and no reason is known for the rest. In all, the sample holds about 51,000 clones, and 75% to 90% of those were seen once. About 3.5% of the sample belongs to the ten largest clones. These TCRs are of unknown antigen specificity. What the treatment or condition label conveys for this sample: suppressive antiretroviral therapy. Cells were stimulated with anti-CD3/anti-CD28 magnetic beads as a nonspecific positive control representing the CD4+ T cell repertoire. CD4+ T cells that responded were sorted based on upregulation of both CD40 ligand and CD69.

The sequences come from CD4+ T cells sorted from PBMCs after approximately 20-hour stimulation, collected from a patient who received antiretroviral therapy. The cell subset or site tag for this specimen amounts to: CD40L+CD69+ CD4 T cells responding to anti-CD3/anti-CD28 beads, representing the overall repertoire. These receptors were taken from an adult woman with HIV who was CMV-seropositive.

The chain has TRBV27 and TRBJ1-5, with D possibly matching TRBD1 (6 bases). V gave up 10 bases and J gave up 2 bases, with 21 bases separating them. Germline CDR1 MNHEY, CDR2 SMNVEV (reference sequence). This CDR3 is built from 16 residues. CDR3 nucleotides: TGTGCCACTAGGGGCCGGGGGCAAGTCGGCAATCAGCCCCAGCATTTT. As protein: CATRGRGQVGNQPQHF.

CDR3 nucleotides: TGTGCCAGCAGTCCCCGGACAGGGATCATGAACACTGAAGCTTTCTTT. It translates to CASSPRTGIMNTEAFF. V usage is TRBV28 and J usage is TRBJ1-1; TRBD1 matches at 8 bases. J lost 0 bases, V lost 5 bases, and 8 bases had no gene match. Germline CDR1 is MDHEN and CDR2 is SYDVKM. CDR3 length: 16 residues.

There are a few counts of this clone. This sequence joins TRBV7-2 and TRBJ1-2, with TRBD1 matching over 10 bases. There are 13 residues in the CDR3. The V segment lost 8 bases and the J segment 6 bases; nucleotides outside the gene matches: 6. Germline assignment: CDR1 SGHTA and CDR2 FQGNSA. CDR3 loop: CASAGTGAHGYTF. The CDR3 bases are TGTGCCAGCGCCGGGACAGGGGCCCATGGCTACACCTTC. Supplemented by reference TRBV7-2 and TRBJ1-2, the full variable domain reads GAGVSQSPSNKVTEKGKDVELRCDPISGHTALYWYRQSLGQGLEFLIYFQGNSAPDKSGLPSDRFSAERTGGSVSTLTIQRTQQEDSAVYLCASAGTGAHGYTFGSGTRLTVV.

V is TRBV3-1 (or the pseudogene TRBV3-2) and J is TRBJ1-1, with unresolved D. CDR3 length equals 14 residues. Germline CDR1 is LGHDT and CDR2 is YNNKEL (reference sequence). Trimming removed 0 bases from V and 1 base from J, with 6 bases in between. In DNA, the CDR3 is TGTGCCAGCAGCCAAGATGGGCGGAACACTGAAGCTTTCTTT. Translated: CASSQDGRNTEAFF.

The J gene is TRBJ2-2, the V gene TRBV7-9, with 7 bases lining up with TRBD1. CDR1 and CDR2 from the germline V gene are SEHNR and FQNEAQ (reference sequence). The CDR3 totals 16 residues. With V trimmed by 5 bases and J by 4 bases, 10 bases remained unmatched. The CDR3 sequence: CASSPPGQRPTGELFF. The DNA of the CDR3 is TGTGCCAGCAGCCCCCCGGGACAGCGACCCACCGGGGAGCTGTTTTTT.

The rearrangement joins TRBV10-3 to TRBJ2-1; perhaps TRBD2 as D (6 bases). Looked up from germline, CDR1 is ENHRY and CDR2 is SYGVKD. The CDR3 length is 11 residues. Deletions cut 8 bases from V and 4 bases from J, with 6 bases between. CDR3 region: CAIRGYNEQFF. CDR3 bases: TGTGCCATCCGGGGGTACAATGAGCAGTTCTTC.

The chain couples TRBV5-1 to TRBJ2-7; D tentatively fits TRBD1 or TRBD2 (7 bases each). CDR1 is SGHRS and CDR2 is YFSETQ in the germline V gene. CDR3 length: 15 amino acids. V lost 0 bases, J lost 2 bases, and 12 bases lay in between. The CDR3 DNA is TGCGCCAGCAGCTTGGCCGCAGGGGGGGCCTACGAGCAGTACTTC. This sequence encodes CASSLAAGGAYEQYF.

Written as DNA, the CDR3 is TGTGCCAGCAGCTTGGCATGGGGTGGCGTCGACTCTGGAAACACCATATATTTT. As protein: CASSLAWGGVDSGNTIYF. The chain recombines TRBV5-6 with TRBJ1-3, with D unresolved. The germline V and J ends were trimmed by 0 bases and 0 bases, with 16 bases remaining between them. This CDR3 has 18 residues. The germline CDR1 and CDR2 sequences are SGHDT and YYEEEE.

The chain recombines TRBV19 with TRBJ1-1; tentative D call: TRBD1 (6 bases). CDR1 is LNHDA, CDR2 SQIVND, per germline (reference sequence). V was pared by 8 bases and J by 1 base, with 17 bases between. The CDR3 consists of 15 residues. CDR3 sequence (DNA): TGTGCCAGTTCATTTGCCGGGACAACGAACACTGAAGCTTTCTTT. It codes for CASSFAGTTNTEAFF.

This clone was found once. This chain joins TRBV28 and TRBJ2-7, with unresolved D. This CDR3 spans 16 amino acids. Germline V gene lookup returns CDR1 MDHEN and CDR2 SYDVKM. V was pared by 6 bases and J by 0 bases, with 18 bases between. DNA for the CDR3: TGTGCCAGCAGCCTTACTCGGCAGTTGAGCTCCTACGAGCAGTACTTC. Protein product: CASSLTRQLSSYEQYF.

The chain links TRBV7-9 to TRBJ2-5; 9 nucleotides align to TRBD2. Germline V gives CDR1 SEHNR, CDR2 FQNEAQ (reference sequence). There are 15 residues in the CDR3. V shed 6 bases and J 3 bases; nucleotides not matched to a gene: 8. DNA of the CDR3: TGTGCCAGCAGGGAGACGACTAGCGGAAAAGAGACCCAGTACTTC. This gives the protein CASRETTSGKETQYF.

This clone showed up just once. The CDR3 nucleotides are TGTGCCAGCAGCTTAGATCTCAGGACAGGGCTACGGAATGAGCAGTTCTTC. This translates into CASSLDLRTGLRNEQFF. The J gene is TRBJ2-1, the V gene TRBV11-3, with TRBD1 matching over 8 bases. Germline V gene sequence: CDR1 SGHNT, CDR2 YENEEA. The CDR3 length is 17 residues. Unmatched junction bases numbered 11, after V lost 0 bases and J lost 7 bases.

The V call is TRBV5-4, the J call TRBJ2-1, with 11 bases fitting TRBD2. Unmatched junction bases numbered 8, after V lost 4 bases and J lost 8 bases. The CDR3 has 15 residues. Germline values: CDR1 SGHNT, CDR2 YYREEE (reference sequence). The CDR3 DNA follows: TGTGCCAGCAGCACCCGACTAGCGGGAAAGGATGAGCAGTTCTTC. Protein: CASSTRLAGKDEQFF. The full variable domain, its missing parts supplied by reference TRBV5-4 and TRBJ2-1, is ETGVTQSPTHLIKTRGQQVTLRCSSQSGHNTVSWYQQALGQGPQFIFQYYREEENGRGNFPPRFSGLQFPNYSSELNVNALELDDSALYLCASSTRLAGKDEQFFGPGTRLTVL.

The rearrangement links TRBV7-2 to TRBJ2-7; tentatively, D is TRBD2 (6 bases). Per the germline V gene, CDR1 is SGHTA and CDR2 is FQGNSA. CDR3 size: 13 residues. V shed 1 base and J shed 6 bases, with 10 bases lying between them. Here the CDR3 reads CASSLGGLAEQYF. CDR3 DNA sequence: TGTGCCAGCAGCTTAGGGGGACTGGCCGAGCAGTACTTC.

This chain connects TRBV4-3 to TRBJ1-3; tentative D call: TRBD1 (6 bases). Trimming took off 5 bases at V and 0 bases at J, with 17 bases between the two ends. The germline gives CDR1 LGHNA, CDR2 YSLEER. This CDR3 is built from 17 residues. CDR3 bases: TGCGCCAGCAGCGGTACGGACAGACTCCACTCTGGAAACACCATATATTTT. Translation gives CASSGTDRLHSGNTIYF.

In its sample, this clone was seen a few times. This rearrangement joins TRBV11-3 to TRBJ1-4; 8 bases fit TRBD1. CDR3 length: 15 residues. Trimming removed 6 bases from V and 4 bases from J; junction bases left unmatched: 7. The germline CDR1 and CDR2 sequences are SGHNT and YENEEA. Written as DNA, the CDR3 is TGTGCCAGCAGACCCGACAGGGGAAGTAATGAAAAACTGTTTTTT. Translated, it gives CASRPDRGSNEKLFF.

The CDR3 spells CASSAGQGATYGYTF. In nucleotides, the CDR3 is TGTGCCAGCAGCGCGGGACAGGGGGCGACCTATGGCTACACCTTC. The chain links TRBV7-2 to TRBJ1-2; 12 nucleotides agree with TRBD1. From germline, CDR1 is SGHTA and CDR2 FQGNSA. Trimming took 5 bases from V and 4 from J; bases not matched to a gene: 5. The CDR3 loop spans 15 amino acids.

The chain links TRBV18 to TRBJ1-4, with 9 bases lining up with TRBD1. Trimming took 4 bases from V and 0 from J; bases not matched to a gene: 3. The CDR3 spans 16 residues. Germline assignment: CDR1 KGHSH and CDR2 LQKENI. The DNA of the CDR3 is TGTGCCAGCTCACATGGGACAGGGACAACTAATGAAAAACTGTTTTTT. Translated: CASSHGTGTTNEKLFF.

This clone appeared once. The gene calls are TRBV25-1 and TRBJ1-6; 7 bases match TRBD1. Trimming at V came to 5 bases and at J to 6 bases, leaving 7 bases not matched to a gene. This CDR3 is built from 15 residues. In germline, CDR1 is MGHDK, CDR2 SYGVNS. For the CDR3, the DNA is TGTGCCAGCAGTCCCCGGGACAGACCTAATTCACCCCTCCACTTT. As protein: CASSPRDRPNSPLHF.

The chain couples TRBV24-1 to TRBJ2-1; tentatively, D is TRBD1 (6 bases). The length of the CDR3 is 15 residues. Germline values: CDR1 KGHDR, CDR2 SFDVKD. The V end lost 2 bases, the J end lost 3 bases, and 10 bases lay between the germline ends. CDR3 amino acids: CATSDWNRDYNEQFF. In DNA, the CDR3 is TGTGCCACCAGTGATTGGAACAGGGACTACAATGAGCAGTTCTTC.

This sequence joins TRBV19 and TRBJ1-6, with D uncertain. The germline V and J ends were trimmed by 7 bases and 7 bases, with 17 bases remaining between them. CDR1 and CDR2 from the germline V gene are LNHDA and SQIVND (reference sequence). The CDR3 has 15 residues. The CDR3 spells CASTHSGVGNSPLHF. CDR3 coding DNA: TGTGCCAGTACCCACAGTGGGGTAGGGAATTCACCCCTCCACTTT.